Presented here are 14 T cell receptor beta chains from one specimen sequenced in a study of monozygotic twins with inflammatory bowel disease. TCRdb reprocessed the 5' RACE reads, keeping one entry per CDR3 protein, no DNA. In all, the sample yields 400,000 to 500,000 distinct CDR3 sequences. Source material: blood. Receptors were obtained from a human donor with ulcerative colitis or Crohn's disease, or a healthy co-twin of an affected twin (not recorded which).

Here the CDR3 reads CASSIGGSGGYTF. This sequence joins TRBV19 and TRBJ1-2. This CDR3 contains 13 residues. CDR1 is LNHDA and CDR2 is SQIVND in the germline V gene (reference sequence).

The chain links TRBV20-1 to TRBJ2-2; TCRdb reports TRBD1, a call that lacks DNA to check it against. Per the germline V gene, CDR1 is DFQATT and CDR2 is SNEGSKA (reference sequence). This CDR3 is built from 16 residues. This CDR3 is CSARPPTGSYTGELFF.

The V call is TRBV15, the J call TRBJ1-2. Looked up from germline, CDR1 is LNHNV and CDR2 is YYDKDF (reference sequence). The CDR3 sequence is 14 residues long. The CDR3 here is CATSTRNFNYGYTF.

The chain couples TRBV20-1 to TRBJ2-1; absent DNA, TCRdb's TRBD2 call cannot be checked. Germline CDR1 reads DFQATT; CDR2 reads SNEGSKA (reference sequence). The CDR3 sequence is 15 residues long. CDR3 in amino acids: CSALGLAGAIDEQFF.

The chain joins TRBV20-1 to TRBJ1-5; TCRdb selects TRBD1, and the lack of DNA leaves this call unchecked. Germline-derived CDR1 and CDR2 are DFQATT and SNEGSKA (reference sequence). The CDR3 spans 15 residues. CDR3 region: CSARTIQGWTQPQHF.

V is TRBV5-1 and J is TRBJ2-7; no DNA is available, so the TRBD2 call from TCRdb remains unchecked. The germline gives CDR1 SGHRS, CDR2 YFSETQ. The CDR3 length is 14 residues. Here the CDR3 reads CASSIGGASYEQYF.

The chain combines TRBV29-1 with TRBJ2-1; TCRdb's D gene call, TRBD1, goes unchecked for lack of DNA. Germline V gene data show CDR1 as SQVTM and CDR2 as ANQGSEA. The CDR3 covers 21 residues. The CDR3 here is CSVAGGGGRGRLFDSYNEQFF.

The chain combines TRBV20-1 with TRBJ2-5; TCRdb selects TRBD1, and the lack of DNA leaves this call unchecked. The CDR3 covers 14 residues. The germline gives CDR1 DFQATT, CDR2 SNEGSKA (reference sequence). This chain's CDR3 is CSARAGTLQETQYF.

Here the CDR3 reads CASSFRSSYNEQFF. The chain combines TRBV27 with TRBJ2-1. This CDR3 spans 14 amino acids. CDR1 is MNHEY, CDR2 SMNVEV, per germline (reference sequence).

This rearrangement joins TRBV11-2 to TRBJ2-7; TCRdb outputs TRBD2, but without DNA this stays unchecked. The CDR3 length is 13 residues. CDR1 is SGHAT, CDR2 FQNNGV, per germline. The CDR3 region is CASSPRGVGEQYF.

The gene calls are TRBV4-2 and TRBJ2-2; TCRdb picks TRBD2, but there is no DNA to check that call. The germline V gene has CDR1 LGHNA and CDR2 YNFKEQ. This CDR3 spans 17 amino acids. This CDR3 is CASSRGPRPTNTGELFF.

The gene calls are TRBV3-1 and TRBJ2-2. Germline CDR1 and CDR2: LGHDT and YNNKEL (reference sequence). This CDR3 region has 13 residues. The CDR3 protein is CASSQGGPRELFF.

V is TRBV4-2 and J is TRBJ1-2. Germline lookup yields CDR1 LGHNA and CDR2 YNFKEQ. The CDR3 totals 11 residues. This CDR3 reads CASTSERGYTF.

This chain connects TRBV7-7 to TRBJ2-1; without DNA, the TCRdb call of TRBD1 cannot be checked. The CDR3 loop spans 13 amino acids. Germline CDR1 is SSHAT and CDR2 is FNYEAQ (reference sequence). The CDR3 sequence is CASSLEGAAEQFF.